The clone carrying this TCR beta chain was counted only a few times. The antigen remains undetermined. Germline V lookup: CDR1 DFQATT, CDR2 SNEGSKA (reference sequence). The CDR3 runs 17 residues. The V and J ends lost 0 bases and 4 bases respectively, with 16 bases between them. Researchers collected approximately 9.5 milliliters of peripheral blood from every single donor. A second PCR, run for roughly 6 to 11 cycles, used a sample-barcoded 5' primer plus a J-beta primer mix. The study obtained at least 3 million CDR3-containing paired-end reads from every sample. TCRdb used MiXCR to reprocess the 5' RACE reads, holding one entry per CDR3 protein. Among fewer than 900,000 distinct CDR3 sequences listed, roughly 44% were seen once. This sample is part of a study of blood T cells in healthy people across ages. General study results and limits: Long-lived donors exceeded aged donors in naive CD4+ cells and diversity.

This chain links TRBV20-1 with TRBJ2-6, with D tentatively TRBD2 (5 bases). Sequencing was done on a sample of blood. This clonotype was sampled from a woman aged 55-69 years in good health. The CDR3 region is CSARDRAGVSGANVLTF. The DNA of the CDR3 is TGCAGTGCTAGAGATAGGGCCGGGGTCTCGGGGGCCAACGTCCTGACTTTC.